This T cell receptor beta chain was profiled in a study of T-cell reconstitution after alpha-beta-depleted transplantation in children. Overall study results and limits: Several hundred expanded graft clones reportedly were the source of alpha-beta T cells about two months after transplant. Diversity and T-cell counts at one year after transplant derived mostly from new T cells. At day 60, the high TCRbeta diversity found in some patients originated from recipient T cells and thymic progenitors that had survived.

This clonotype occurred many times. Its antigen is undetermined. TCRbeta library construction was performed incorporating unique molecular identifiers. Each CDR3 protein is one row after TCRdb ran MiXCR on the PCR reads. The sample consists of 240,000 or so distinct CDR3 sequences, roughly 7.7% of them appearing once. Source: PBMCs, mostly from graft donor cells, taken 180 days after TCRalphabeta/CD19-depleted stem cell transplant. This sequence originates from a male patient between 5 and 17 years old who had a stem cell transplant for acute lymphoblastic leukemia, so the T cells may come from the graft donor.

The CDR3 DNA reads TGTGCCAGCAGCCAAGGACAGCAGGCTACCTACGAGCAGTACTTC. Its protein product is CASSQGQQATYEQYF. V gene TRBV7-6 combines with J gene TRBJ2-7; TRBD1 might be the D (6 bases). Between the trimmed V and J ends, which lost 5 bases and 2 bases, there was a span of 16 bases. This CDR3 region has 15 residues. Germline lookup yields CDR1 SGHVS and CDR2 FNYEAQ.